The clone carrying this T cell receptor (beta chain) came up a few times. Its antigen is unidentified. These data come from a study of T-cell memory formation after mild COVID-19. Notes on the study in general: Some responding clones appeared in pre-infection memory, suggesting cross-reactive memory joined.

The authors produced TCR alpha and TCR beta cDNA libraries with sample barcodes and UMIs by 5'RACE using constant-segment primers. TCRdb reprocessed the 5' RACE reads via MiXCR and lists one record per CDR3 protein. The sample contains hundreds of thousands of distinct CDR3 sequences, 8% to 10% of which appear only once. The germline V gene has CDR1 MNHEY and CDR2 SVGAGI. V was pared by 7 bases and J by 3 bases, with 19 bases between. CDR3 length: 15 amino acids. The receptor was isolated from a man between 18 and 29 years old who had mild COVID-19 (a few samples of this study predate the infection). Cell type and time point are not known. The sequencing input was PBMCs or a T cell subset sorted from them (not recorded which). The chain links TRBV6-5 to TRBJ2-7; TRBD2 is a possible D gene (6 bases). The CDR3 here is CASTAPRRGHYEQYF. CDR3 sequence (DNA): TGTGCCAGCACCGCCCCCCGGCGGGGCCACTACGAGCAGTACTTC.